What follows is one T cell receptor (beta chain) and its context. Its antigen remains unknown. The data were produced by immunoSEQ multiplex PCR, yet TCRdb's version contains in-frame clones alone and is incomplete. The data contain fewer than 150,000 clones, roughly nine tenths of them singletons. Investigators merged groups given second doses at roughly 4 or roughly 12 weeks. The sample is drawn from a study of T cell responses to AZD1222 COVID-19 vaccine. General study results and limits: After two AZD1222 doses, spike-specific TCR breadth and depth rose versus day 0. Donor demographics were predominantly white British with a female majority; clonal diversity may be underestimated. Epitopes outside B.1.351 and B.1.1.7 mutated regions reportedly drew nearly half of spike TCRs.

Germline V lookup: CDR1 MNHNS, CDR2 SASEGT. The ends were cut back, 3 bases at V and 2 bases at J, with 13 bases in the middle. This CDR3 is built from 15 residues. The receptor was isolated from an adult who received the AZD1222 COVID-19 vaccine. Sample: peripheral blood, taken 28 days after the second AZD1222 dose. V is TRBV6-1 and J is TRBJ2-5; D call uncertain. CDR3 sequence: CASSEPRDGQETQYF. CDR3 nucleotides: TGTGCCAGCAGTGAGCCGCGAGACGGTCAAGAGACCCAGTACTTC.